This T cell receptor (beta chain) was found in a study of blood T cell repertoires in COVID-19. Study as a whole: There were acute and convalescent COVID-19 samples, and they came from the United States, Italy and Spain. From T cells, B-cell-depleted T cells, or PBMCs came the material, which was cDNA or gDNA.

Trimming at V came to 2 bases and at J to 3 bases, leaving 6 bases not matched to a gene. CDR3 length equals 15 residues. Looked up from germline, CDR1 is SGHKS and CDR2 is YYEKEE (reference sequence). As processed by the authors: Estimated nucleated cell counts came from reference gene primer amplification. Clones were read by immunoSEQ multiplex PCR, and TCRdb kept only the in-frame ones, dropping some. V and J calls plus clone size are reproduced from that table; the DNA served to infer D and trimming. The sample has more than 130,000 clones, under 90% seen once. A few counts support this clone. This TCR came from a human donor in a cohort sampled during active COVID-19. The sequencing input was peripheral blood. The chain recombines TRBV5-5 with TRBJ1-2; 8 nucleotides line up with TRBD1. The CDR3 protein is CASSLTGGRDYGYTF. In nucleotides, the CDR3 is TGTGCCAGCAGCTTAACAGGGGGTCGGGACTATGGCTACACCTTC.